This TCR beta chain was profiled in a study of cytomegalovirus exposure and HLA in healthy donors. The CDR3 extends over 15 amino acids. V gave up 4 bases and J gave up 0 bases, with 12 bases separating them. Germline-derived CDR1 and CDR2 are MNHNS and SASEGT. Findings of the study overall: Only CMV serostatus was available as immune exposure information. Association of a missense DCLRE1C variant with TCR beta V- and J-gene trimming was reported in a later analysis. In a later analysis, common viral pathogens appeared linked to several of the most significant clusters.

The PCR made use of 60 Vbeta and 13 Jbeta primers. Data came from immunoSEQ multiplex PCR; TCRdb stores just in-frame clones and leaves some out. There are some 150,000 clones in the sample; approximately 79% occur only once, and approximately 4.2% lies in the top ten. Note on this clone: The antigen remains unidentified.

This TCR was sampled from a man between 45 and 60 years old in good health and CMV-seropositive. V usage is TRBV6-1 and J usage is TRBJ1-1, with D maybe TRBD1 (5 bases). Sample: PBMCs. As DNA, the CDR3 is TGTGCCAGCAGTGGTCCCGGGGGGGTGAACACTGAAGCTTTCTTT. Translating it yields CASSGPGGVNTEAFF.